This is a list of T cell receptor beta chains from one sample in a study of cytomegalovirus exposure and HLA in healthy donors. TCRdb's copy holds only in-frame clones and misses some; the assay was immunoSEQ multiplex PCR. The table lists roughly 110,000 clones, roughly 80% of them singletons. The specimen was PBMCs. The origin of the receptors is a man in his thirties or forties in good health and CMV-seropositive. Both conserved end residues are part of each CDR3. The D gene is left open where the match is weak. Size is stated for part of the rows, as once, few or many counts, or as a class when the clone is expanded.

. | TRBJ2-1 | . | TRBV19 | CASSMGPRVNEQFF | TGTGCCAGTAGTATGGGTCCCAGGGTCAATGAGCAGTTCTTC
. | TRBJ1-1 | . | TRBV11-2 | CASSPRRDTEAFF | TGTGCCAGCAGCCCACGACGGGACACTGAAGCTTTCTTT
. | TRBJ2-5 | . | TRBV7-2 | CASSSPFGARETQYF | TGTGCCAGCAGCTCCCCCTTTGGGGCTCGGGAGACCCAGTACTTC
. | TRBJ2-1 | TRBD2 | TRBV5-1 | CASSLGLAHNEQFF | TGCGCCAGCAGCTTGGGACTAGCGCACAATGAGCAGTTCTTC
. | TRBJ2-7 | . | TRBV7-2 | CASSPHRDYEQYF | TGTGCCAGCAGCCCCCACCGAGACTACGAGCAGTACTTC
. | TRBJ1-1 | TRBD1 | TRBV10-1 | CASSETGRSGQGRTEAFF | TGCGCCAGCAGTGAAACGGGAAGGTCGGGACAGGGCAGGACTGAAGCTTTCTTT
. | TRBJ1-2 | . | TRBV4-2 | CASSQATPEHYGYTF | TGTGCCAGCAGCCAAGCAACCCCGGAGCACTATGGCTACACCTTC
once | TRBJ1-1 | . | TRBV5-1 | CASSLMAQPNTEAFF | TGCGCCAGCAGCTTGATGGCACAGCCGAACACTGAAGCTTTCTTT
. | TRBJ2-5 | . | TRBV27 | CASSFTSEETQYF | TGTGCCAGCAGTTTTACATCGGAGGAGACCCAGTACTTC
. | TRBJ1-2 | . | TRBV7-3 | CASSSDVGAQTF | TGTGCCAGCAGCTCTGATGTGGGAGCGCAAACCTTC
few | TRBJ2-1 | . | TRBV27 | CASSLGGSYNEQFF | TGTGCCAGCAGTTTGGGGGGCTCCTACAATGAGCAGTTCTTC
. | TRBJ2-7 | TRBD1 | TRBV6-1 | CASSEGQLVREQYF | TGTGCCAGCAGTGAGGGACAGTTAGTACGCGAGCAGTACTTC
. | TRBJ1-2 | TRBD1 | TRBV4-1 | CASSQDYRQGNYGYTF | TGCGCCAGCAGCCAAGATTACCGACAGGGGAACTATGGCTACACCTTC
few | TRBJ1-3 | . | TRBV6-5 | CASSVSGTGNTIYF | TGTGCCAGCAGTGTCAGCGGGACTGGAAACACCATATATTTT
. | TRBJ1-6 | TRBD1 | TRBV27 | CASSQTGNNSPLHF | TGTGCCAGCAGTCAGACAGGGAATAATTCACCCCTCCACTTT
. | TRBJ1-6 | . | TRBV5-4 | CASSLDASPLHF | TGTGCCAGCAGCTTGGACGCGTCACCCCTCCACTTT
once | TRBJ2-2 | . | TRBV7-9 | CASSLVVLASGGELFF | TGTGCCAGCAGCTTAGTCGTTTTAGCGTCCGGCGGGGAGCTGTTTTTT
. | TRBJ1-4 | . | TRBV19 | CASSIRTGEKLFF | TGTGCCAGTAGTATTCGTACCGGGGAAAAACTGTTTTTT
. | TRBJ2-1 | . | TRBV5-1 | CASSAGRGDEQFF | TGCGCCAGCAGCGCGGGACGTGGGGATGAGCAGTTCTTC
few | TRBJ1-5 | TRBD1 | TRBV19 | CASSKQGGNQPQHF | TGTGCCAGTAGTAAACAGGGGGGAAATCAGCCCCAGCATTTT
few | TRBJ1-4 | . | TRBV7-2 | CASARGSVNEKLFF | TGTGCCAGCGCTAGGGGCTCGGTTAATGAAAAACTGTTTTTT
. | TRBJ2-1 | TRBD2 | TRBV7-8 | CASTMTSGPYNEQFF | TGTGCCAGCACAATGACTAGCGGACCCTACAATGAGCAGTTCTTC
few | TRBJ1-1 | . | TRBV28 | CASSLTRASTVGGAFF | TGTGCCAGCAGTTTAACCAGGGCTTCCACCGTCGGGGGAGCTTTCTTT
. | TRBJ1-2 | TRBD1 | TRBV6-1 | CASSAGLHRGGYTF | TGTGCCAGCAGTGCCGGACTCCACAGGGGTGGCTACACCTTC
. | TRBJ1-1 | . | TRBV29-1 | CSVGARIINTEAFF | TGCAGCGTTGGGGCCCGGATAATAAACACTGAAGCTTTCTTT
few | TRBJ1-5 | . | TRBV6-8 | CASITVGEPQHF | TGTGCCAGCATTACCGTGGGCGAGCCCCAGCATTTT
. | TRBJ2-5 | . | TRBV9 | CASSPPPGSSGETQYF | TGTGCCAGCAGTCCCCCCCCTGGGAGCTCGGGGGAGACCCAGTACTTC
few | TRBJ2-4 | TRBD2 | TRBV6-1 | CASSERTSGPRDIQYF | TGTGCCAGCAGTGAAAGGACTAGCGGGCCCCGGGACATTCAGTACTTC
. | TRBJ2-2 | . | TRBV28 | CASRTYWLGHTGELFF | TGTGCCAGCAGGACCTACTGGCTTGGGCACACCGGGGAGCTGTTTTTT
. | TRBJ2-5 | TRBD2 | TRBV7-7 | CASSLYSLAGQETQYF | TGTGCCAGCAGCTTATATTCACTAGCGGGGCAAGAGACCCAGTACTTC
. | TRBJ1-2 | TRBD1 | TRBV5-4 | CASSFGTGGYGYTF | TGTGCCAGCAGCTTTGGGACAGGAGGCTATGGCTACACCTTC
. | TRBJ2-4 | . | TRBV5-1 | CASSLDQIIQYF | TGCGCCAGCAGCTTGGACCAGATCATTCAGTACTTC
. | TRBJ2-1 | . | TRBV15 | CATSVSPYNEQFF | TGTGCCACCAGCGTGTCTCCCTACAATGAGCAGTTCTTC
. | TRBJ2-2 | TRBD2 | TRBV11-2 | CASMGLAKNTGELFF | TGTGCCAGCATGGGACTAGCGAAAAACACCGGGGAGCTGTTTTTT
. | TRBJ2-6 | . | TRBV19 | CASSRGAGANVLTF | TGTGCCAGTAGCAGGGGTGCTGGGGCCAACGTCCTGACTTTC
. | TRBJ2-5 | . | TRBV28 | CASSTQGLGKQETQYF | TGTGCCAGCAGCACCCAGGGGCTAGGGAAACAAGAGACCCAGTACTTC
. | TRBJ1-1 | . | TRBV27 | CASSPSLSNTEAFF | TGTGCCAGCAGTCCTTCCCTTTCGAACACTGAAGCTTTCTTT
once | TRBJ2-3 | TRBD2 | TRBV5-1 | CASSFGNSGGATDTQYF | TGCGCCAGCAGCTTTGGAAATAGCGGGGGGGCAACAGATACGCAGTATTTT
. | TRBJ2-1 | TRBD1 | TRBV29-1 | CSVEHRGSYNEQFF | TGCAGCGTTGAACACAGGGGATCCTACAATGAGCAGTTCTTC
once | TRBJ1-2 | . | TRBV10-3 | CAISEAFGESNYGYTF | TGTGCCATCAGTGAGGCTTTCGGGGAATCTAACTATGGCTACACCTTC
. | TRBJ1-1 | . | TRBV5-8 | CASSKRGVVAEAFF | TGTGCCAGCAGCAAGCGGGGGGTGGTAGCTGAAGCTTTCTTT
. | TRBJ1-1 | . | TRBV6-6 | CASSYGQVGEAFF | TGTGCCAGCAGTTACGGGCAGGTCGGTGAAGCTTTCTTT
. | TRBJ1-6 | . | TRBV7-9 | CASSLREYSPLHF | TGTGCCAGCAGCTTACGGGAGTATTCACCCCTCCACTTT
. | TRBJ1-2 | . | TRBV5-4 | CASSSRQTNYGYTF | TGTGCCAGCAGCTCGCGACAGACCAACTATGGCTACACCTTC
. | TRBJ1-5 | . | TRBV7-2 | CASSYQQGTAQHF | TGTGCCAGCAGCTACCAACAGGGTACTGCCCAGCATTTT
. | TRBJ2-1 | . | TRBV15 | CATSHSGIHNEQFF | TGTGCCACCAGCCACTCCGGGATACACAATGAGCAGTTCTTC
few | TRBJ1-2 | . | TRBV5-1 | CASSLALQGRNYGYTF | TGCGCCAGCAGCTTGGCCCTGCAGGGCCGGAACTATGGCTACACCTTC
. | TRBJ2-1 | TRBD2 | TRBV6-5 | CASSYSSGLNYNEQFF | TGTGCCAGCAGTTATTCTAGCGGGCTTAACTACAATGAGCAGTTCTTC
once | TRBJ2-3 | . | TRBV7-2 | CASSRGTTSTDTQYF | TGTGCCAGCAGCAGGGGGACAACTAGCACAGATACGCAGTATTTT
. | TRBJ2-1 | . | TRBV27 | CASSFQGLGRGNEQFF | TGTGCCAGCAGTTTTCAGGGGCTGGGAAGGGGGAATGAGCAGTTCTTC
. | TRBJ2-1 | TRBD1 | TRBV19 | CASSVGTGDDNEQFF | TGTGCCAGTAGTGTTGGGACAGGGGACGATAATGAGCAGTTCTTC
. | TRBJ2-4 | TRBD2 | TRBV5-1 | CASSLSGTNNWNIQYF | TGCGCCAGCAGCTTGTCCGGGACTAACAATTGGAACATTCAGTACTTC